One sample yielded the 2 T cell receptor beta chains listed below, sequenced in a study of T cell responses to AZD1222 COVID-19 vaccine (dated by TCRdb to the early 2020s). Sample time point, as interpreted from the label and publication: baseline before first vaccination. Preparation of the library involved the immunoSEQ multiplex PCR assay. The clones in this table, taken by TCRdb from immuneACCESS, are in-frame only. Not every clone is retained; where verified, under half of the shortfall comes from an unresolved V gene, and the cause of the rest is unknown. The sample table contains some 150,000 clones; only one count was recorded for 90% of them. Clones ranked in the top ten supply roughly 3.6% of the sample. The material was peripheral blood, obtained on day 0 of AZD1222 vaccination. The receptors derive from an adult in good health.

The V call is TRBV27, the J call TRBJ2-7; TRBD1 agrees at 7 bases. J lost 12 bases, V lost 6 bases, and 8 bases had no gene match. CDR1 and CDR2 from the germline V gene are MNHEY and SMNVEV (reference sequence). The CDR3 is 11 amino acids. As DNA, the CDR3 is TGTGCCAGCAGGCTACAGGGGACGTGGTACTTC. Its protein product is CASRLQGTWYF.

The CDR3: CASSVKDRSSYEQYF. As DNA, the CDR3 is TGTGCCAGCAGCGTAAAGGACAGGAGCTCCTACGAGCAGTACTTC. This chain uses TRBV9 with TRBJ2-7, with 7 positions matching TRBD1. CDR1 is SGDLS, CDR2 YYNGEE, per germline. The CDR3 consists of 15 residues. V trimming: 1 base; J trimming: 0 bases; junction bases outside the gene matches: 4.